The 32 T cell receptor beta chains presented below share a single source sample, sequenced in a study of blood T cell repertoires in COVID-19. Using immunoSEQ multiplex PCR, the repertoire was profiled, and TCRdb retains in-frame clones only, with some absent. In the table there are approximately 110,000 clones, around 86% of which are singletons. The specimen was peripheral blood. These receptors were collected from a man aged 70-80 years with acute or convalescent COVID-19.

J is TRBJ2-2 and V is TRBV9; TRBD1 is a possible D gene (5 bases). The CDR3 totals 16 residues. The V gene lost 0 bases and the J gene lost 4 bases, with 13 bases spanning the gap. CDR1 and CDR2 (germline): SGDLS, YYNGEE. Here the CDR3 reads CASSVAVGVGTGELFF. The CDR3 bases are TGTGCCAGCAGCGTAGCTGTAGGGGTGGGCACCGGGGAGCTGTTTTTT. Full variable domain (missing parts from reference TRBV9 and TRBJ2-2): DSGVTQTPKHLITATGQRVTLRCSPRSGDLSVYWYQQSLDQGLQFLIQYYNGEERAKGNILERFSAQQFPDLHSELNLSSLELGDSALYFCASSVAVGVGTGELFFGEGSRLTVL.

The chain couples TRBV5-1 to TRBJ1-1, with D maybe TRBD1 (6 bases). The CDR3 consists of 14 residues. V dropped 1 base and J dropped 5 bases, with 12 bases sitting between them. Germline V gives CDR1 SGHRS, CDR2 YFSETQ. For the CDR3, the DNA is TGCGCCAGCAGCTTGCAGGGGTCTGCGACTGAAGCTTTCTTT. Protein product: CASSLQGSATEAFF.

CDR3 protein: CASSSSPGQGIDEQYF. Written as DNA, the CDR3 is TGCGCCAGCAGCTCCAGTCCGGGACAAGGGATCGACGAGCAGTACTTC. V and J are TRBV5-1 and TRBJ2-7; tentatively, D is TRBD1 (6 bases). Trimming cost V 3 bases and J 5 bases, with 21 bases left between them. Germline V gene sequence: CDR1 SGHRS, CDR2 YFSETQ. This CDR3 comprises 16 residues.

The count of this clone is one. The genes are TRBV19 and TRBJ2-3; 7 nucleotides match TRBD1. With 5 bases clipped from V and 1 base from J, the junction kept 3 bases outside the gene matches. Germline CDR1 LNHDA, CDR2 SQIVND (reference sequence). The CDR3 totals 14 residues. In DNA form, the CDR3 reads TGTGCCAGTAGTCCGGGGACAGGCACAGATACGCAGTATTTT. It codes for CASSPGTGTDTQYF.

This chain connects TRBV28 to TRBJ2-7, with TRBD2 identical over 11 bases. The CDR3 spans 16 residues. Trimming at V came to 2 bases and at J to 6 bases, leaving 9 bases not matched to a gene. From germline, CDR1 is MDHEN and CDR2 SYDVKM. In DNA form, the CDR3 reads TGTGCCAGCAGTTTAAATATAGCGGGAGGGCCGGGCGAGCAGTACTTC. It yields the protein CASSLNIAGGPGEQYF.

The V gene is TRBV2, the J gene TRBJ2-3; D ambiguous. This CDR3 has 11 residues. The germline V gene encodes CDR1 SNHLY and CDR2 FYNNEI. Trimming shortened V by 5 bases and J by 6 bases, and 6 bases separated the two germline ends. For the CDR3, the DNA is TGTGCCAGCAGTTTGAGGGATACGCAGTATTTT. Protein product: CASSLRDTQYF.

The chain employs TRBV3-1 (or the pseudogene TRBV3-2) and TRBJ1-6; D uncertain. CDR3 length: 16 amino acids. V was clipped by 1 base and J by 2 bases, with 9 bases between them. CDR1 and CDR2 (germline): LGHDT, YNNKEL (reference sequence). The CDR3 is CASSQGVLAYNSPLHF. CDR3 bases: TGTGCCAGCAGCCAAGGCGTTCTCGCCTATAATTCACCCCTCCACTTT.

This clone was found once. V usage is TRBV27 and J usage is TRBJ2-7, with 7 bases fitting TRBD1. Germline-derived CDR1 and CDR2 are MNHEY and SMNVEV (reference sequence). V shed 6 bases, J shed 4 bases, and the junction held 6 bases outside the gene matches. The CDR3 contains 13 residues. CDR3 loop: CASSTGVLYEQYF. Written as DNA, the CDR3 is TGTGCCAGCAGCACAGGGGTCCTTTACGAGCAGTACTTC.

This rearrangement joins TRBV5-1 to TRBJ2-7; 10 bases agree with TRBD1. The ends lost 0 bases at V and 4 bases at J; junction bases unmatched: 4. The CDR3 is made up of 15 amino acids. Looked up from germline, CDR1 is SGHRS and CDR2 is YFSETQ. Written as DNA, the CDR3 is TGCGCCAGCAGCTTGGTGACAGGGGGCTCATACGAGCAGTACTTC. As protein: CASSLVTGGSYEQYF.

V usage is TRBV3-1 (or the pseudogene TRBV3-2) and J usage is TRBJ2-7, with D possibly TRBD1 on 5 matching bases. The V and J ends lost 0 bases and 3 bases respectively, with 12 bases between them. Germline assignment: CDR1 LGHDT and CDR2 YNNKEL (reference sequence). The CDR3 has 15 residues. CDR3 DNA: TGTGCCAGCAGCCAAGATCAACCAGGGCTCTACGAGCAGTACTTC. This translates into CASSQDQPGLYEQYF.

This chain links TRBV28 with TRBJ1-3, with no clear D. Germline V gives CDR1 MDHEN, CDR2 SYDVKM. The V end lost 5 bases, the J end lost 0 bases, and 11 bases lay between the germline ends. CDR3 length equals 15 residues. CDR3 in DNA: TGTGCCAGCAGTGGCACAGAGATCTCTGGAAACACCATATATTTT. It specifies CASSGTEISGNTIYF.

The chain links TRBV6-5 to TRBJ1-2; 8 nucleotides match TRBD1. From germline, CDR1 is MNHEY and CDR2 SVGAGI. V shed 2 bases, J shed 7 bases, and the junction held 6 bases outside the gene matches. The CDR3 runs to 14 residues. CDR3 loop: CASSYDRGKGGYTF. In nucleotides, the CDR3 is TGTGCCAGCAGTTACGACAGGGGAAAGGGTGGCTACACCTTC.

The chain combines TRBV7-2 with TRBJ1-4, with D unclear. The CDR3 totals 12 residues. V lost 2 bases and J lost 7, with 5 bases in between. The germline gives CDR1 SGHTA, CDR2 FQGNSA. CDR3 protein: CASSLISEKLFF. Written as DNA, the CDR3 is TGTGCCAGCAGCTTAATATCTGAAAAACTGTTTTTT. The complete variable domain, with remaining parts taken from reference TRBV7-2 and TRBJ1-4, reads GAGVSQSPSNKVTEKGKDVELRCDPISGHTALYWYRQSLGQGLEFLIYFQGNSAPDKSGLPSDRFSAERTGGSVSTLTIQRTQQEDSAVYLCASSLISEKLFFGSGTQLSVL.

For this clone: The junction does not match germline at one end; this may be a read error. CDR3 amino acids: CASSLDRAVEIDRYGYTF. CDR3 DNA sequence: TGTGCCAGCAGTTTGGACAGGGCGGTTGAAATTGATCGATATGGCTACACCTTC. The chain couples TRBV5-8 to TRBJ1-2; 8 nucleotides align to TRBD1. CDR3 length equals 18 residues. Germline loops: CDR1 SGHTS, CDR2 YDEGEE. The variable domain in full, with the rest retrieved from reference TRBV5-8 and TRBJ1-2, is EAGVTQSPTHLIKTRGQQATLRCSPISGHTSVYWYQQALGLGLQFLLWYDEGEERNRGNFPPRFSGRQFPNYSSELNVNALELEDSALYLCASSLDRAVEIDRYGYTFGSGTRLTVV.

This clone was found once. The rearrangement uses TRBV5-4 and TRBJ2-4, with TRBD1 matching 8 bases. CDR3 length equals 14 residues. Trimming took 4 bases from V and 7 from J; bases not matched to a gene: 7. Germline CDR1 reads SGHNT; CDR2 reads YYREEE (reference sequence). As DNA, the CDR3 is TGTGCCAGCAGCCAGACAGGGGAGAGGAACATTCAGTACTTC. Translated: CASSQTGERNIQYF.

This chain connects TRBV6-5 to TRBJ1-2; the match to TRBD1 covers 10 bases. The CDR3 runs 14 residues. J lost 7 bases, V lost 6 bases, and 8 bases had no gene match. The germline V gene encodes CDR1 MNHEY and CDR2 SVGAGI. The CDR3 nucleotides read TGTGCCAGCAGCAACCCGTGGACAGGGGGTGGCTACACCTTC. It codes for CASSNPWTGGGYTF.

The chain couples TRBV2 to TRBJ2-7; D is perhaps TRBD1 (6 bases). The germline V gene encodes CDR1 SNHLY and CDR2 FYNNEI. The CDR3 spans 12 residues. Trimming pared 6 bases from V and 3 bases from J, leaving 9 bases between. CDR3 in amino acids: CASRLDSYEQYF. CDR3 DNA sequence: TGTGCCAGCAGATTGGACAGCTACGAGCAGTACTTC.

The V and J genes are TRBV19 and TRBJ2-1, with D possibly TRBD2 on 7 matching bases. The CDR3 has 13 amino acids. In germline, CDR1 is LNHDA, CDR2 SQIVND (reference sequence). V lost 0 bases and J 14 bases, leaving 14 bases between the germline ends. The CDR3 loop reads CASSIEVRGGKFF. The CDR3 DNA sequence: TGTGCCAGTAGTATAGAGGTTAGGGGGGGGAAGTTCTTC.

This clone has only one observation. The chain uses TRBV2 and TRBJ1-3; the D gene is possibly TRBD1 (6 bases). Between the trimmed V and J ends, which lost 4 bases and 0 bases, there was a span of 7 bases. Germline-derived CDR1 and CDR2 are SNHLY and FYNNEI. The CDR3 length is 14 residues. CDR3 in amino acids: CASSVGGSGNTIYF. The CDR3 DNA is TGTGCCAGCAGTGTAGGGGGCTCTGGAAACACCATATATTTT. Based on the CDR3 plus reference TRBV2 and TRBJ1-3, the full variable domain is EPEVTQTPSHQVTQMGQEVILRCVPISNHLYFYWYRQILGQKVEFLVSFYNNEISEKSEIFDDQFSVERPDGSNFTLKIRSTKLEDSAMYFCASSVGGSGNTIYFGEGSWLTVV.

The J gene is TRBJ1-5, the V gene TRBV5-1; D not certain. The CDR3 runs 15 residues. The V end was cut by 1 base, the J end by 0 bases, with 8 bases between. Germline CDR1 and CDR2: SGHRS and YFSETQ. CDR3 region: CASSLTGNSNQPQHF. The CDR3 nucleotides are TGCGCCAGCAGCTTGACGGGGAATAGCAATCAGCCCCAGCATTTT. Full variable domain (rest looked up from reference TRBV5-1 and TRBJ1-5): KAGVTQTPRYLIKTRGQQVTLSCSPISGHRSVSWYQQTPGQGLQFLFEYFSETQRNKGNFPGRFSGRQFSNSRSEMNVSTLELGDSALYLCASSLTGNSNQPQHFGDGTRLSIL.

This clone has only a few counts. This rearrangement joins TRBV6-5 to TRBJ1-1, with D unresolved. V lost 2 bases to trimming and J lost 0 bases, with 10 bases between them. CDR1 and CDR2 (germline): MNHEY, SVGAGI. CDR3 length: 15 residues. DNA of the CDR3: TGTGCCAGCAGTTACCGGCAGACTATGAACACTGAAGCTTTCTTT. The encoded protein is CASSYRQTMNTEAFF.

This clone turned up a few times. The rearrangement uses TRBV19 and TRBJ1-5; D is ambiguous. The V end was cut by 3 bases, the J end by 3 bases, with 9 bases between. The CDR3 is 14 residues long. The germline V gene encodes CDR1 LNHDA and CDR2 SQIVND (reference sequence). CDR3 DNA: TGTGCCAGTAGTATCGGCGGGTTCAATCAGCCCCAGCATTTT. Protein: CASSIGGFNQPQHF.

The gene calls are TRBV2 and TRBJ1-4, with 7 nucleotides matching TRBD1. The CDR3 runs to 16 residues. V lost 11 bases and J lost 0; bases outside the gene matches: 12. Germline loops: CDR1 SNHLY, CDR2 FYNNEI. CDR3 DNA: TGTGCCCGTCAACGTACTCAGGGGGCAACTAATGAAAAACTGTTTTTT. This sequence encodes CARQRTQGATNEKLFF.

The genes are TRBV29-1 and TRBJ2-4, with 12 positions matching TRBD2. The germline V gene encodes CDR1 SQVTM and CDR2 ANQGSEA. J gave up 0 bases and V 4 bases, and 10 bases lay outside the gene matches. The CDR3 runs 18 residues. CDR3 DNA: TGCAGCGTTGCGACTAGCGGGAGCACCAATCTAGCCAAAAACATTCAGTACTTC. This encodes CSVATSGSTNLAKNIQYF.

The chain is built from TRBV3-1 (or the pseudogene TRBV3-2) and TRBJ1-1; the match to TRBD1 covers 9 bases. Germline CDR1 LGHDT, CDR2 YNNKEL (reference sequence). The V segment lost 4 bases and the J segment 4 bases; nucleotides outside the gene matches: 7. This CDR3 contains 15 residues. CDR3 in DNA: TGTGCCAGCAGCCGAAACAGGGGGCGCAGCACTGAAGCTTTCTTT. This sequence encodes CASSRNRGRSTEAFF.

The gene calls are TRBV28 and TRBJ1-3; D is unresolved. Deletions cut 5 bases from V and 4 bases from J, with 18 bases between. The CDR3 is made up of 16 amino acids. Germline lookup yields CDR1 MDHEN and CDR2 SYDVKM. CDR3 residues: CASSPSPGSGGNTIYF. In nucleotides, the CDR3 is TGTGCCAGCAGTCCATCCCCAGGTAGCGGGGGAAACACCATATATTTT.

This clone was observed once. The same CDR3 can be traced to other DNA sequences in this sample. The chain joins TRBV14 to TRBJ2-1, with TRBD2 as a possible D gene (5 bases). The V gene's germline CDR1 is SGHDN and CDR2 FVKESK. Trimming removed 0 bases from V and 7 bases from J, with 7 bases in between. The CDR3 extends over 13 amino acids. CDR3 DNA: TGTGCCAGCAGCCAAGACAGGAGGAATGAGCAGTTCTTC. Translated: CASSQDRRNEQFF.

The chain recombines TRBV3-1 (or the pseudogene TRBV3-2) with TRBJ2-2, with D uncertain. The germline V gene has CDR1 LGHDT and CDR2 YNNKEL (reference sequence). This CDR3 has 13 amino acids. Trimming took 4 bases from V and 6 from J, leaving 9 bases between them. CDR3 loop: CASSLQRPGELFF. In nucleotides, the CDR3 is TGTGCCAGCAGCCTCCAGAGGCCCGGGGAGCTGTTTTTT.

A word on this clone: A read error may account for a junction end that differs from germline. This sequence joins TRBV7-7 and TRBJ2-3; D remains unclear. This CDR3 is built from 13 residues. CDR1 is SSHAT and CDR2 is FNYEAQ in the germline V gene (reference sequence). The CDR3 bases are TGTGCTAGCAGCCCGAGTGTCCCAGATACGCAGTATTTT. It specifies CASSPSVPDTQYF.

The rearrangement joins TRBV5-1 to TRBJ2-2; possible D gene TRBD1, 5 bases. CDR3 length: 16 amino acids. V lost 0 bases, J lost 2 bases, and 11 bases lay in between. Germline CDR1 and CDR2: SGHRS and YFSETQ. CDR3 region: CASSLARTLNTGELFF. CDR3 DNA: TGCGCCAGCAGCTTGGCCCGGACACTAAACACCGGGGAGCTGTTTTTT.

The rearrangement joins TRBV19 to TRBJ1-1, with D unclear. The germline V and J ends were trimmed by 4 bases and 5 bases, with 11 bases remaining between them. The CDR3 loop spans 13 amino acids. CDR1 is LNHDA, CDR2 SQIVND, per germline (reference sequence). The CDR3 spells CASSTRGNTEAFF. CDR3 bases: TGTGCCAGTAGTACCCGGGGTAATACTGAAGCTTTCTTT.

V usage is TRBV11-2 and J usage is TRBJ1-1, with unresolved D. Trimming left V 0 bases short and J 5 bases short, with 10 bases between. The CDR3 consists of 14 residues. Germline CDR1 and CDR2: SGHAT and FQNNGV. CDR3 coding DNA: TGTGCCAGCAGCTTAGATTCCAGGAAAACTGAAGCTTTCTTT. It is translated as CASSLDSRKTEAFF. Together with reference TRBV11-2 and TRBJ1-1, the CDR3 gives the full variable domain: EAGVAQSPRYKIIEKRQSVAFWCNPISGHATLYWYQQILGQGPKLLIQFQNNGVVDDSQLPKDRFSAERLKGVDSTLKIQPAKLEDSAVYLCASSLDSRKTEAFFGQGTRLTVV.